This paragraph reports one T cell receptor beta chain. Looked up from germline, CDR1 is SNHLY and CDR2 is FYNNEI. The CDR3 extends over 13 amino acids. Trimming shortened V by 5 bases and J by 4 bases, and 12 bases separated the two germline ends. The sample belongs to a study of cytomegalovirus exposure and HLA in healthy donors. Researchers ran the PCR with 60 Vbeta and 13 Jbeta primers. Sequenced by immunoSEQ multiplex PCR; TCRdb stores in-frame clones only, minus some. The table has more than 140,000 clones, around 79% seen once. The sequencing sample was made of PBMCs. This chain connects TRBV2 to TRBJ2-7; perhaps TRBD2 as D (5 bases). The receptor was isolated from a man younger than 45 in good health and CMV-seropositive. CDR3 sequence reads: CASSRTASYEQYF. CDR3 DNA: TGTGCCAGCAGTAGGACTGCCTCGTACGAGCAGTACTTC.